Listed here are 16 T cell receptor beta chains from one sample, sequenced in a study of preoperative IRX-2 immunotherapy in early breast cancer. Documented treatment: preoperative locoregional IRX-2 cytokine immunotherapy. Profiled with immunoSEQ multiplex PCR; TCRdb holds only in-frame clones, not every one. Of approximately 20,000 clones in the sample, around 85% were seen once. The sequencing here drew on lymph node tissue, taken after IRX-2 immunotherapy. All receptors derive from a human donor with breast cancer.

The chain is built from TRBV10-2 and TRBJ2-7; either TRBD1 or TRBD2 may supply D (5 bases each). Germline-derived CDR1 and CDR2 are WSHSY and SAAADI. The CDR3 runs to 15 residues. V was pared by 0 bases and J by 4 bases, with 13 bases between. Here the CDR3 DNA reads TGCGCCAGCAGTGAGTCGGCCGGGACGGTTTACGAGCAGTACTTC. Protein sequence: CASSESAGTVYEQYF.

CDR3 DNA sequence: TGTGCCAGCAGGAAGCCGGGACTAGCGGGGGGGCCAGAGACCCAGTACTTC. Protein sequence: CASRKPGLAGGPETQYF. The J gene is TRBJ2-5, the V gene TRBV11-3, with 16 bases fitting TRBD2. The junction had 8 bases not matched to a gene; V was cut back by 6 bases and J by 4 bases. Germline CDR1 is SGHNT and CDR2 is YENEEA. There are 17 residues in the CDR3.

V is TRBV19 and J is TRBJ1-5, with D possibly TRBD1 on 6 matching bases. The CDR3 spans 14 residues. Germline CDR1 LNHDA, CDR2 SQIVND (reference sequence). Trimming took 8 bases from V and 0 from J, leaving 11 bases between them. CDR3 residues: CASGYRASNQPQHF. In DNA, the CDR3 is TGTGCCAGTGGGTACAGGGCTAGCAATCAGCCCCAGCATTTT.

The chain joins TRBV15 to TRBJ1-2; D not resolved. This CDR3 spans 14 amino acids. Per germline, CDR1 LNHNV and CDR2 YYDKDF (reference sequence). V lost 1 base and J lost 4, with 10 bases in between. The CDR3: CATSRGADLYGYTF. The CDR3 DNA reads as TGTGCCACCAGCAGAGGGGCAGACCTCTATGGCTACACCTTC.

CDR3 region: CASSSDRGSEKLFF. The CDR3 DNA sequence: TGTGCCAGCAGCAGCGACAGGGGGAGTGAAAAACTGTTTTTT. The chain employs TRBV2 and TRBJ1-4; the match to TRBD1 covers 9 bases. V was clipped by 6 bases and J by 7 bases; unmatched bases: 6. This CDR3 contains 14 residues. Per germline, CDR1 SNHLY and CDR2 FYNNEI.

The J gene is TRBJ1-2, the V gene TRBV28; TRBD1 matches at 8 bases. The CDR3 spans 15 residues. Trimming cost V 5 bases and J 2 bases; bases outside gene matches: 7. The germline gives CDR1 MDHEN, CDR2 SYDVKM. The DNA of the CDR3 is TGTGCCAGCAGTCCCGTGGACAGGGAGAACTATGGCTACACCTTC. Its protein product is CASSPVDRENYGYTF.

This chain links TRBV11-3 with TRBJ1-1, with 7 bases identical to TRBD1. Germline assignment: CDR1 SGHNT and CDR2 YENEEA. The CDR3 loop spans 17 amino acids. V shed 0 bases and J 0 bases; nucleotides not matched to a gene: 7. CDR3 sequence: CASSLEAGGDMNTEAFF. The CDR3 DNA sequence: TGTGCCAGCAGCTTAGAAGCAGGGGGAGACATGAACACTGAAGCTTTCTTT. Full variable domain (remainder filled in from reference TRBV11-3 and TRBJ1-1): EAGVVQSPRYKIIEKKQPVAFWCNPISGHNTLYWYLQNLGQGPELLIRYENEEAVDDSQLPKDRFSAERLKGVDSTLKIQPAELGDSAVYLCASSLEAGGDMNTEAFFGQGTRLTVV.

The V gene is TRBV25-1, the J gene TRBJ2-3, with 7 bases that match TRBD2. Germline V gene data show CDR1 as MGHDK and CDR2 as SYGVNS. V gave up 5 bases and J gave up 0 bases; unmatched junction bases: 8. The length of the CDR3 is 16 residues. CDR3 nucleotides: TGTGCCAGCAGTTTGGCGGGAGAGACTAGCACAGATACGCAGTATTTT. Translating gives CASSLAGETSTDTQYF.

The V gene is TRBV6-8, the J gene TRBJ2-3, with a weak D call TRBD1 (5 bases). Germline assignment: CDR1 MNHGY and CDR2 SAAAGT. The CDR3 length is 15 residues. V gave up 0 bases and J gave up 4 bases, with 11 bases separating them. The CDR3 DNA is TGTGCCAGCAGTTACTCGCAGGGCTTGGCAGATACGCAGTATTTT. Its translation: CASSYSQGLADTQYF.

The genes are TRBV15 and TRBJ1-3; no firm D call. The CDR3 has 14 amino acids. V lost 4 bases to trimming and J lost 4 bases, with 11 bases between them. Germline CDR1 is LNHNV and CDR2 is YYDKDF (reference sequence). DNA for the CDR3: TGTGCCACCAGCATAATGTTTGGGGGAAACACCATATATTTT. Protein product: CATSIMFGGNTIYF.

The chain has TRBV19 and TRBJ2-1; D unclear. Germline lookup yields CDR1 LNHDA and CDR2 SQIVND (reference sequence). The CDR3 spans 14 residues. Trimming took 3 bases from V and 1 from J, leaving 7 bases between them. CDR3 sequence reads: CASSMDESYNEQFF. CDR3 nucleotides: TGTGCCAGTAGTATGGACGAATCCTACAATGAGCAGTTCTTC.

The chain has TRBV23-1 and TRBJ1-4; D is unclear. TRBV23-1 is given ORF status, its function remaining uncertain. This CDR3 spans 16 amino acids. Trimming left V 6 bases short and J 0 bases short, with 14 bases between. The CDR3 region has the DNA TGCGCCAGCAGCTTAGGAGGACCTGCAACTAATGAAAAACTGTTTTTT. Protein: CASSLGGPATNEKLFF.

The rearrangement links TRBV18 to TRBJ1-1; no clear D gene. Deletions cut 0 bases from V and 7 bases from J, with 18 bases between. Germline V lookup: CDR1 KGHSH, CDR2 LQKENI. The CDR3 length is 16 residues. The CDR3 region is CASSPPSIGEGGEAFF. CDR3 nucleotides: TGTGCCAGCTCACCACCGAGTATTGGGGAGGGCGGTGAAGCTTTCTTT. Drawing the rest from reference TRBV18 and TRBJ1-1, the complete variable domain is NAGVMQNPRHLVRRRGQEARLRCSPMKGHSHVYWYRQLPEEGLKFMVYLQKENIIDESGMPKERFSAEFPKEGPSILRIQQVVRGDSAAYFCASSPPSIGEGGEAFFGQGTRLTVV.

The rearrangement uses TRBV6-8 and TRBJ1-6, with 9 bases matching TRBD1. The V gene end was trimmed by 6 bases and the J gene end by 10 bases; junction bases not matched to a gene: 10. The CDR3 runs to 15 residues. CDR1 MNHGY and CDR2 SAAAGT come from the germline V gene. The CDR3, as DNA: TGTGCCAGCAGATCACCGGGACAGGGTAACTCACCCCTCCACTTT. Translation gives CASRSPGQGNSPLHF.

As DNA, the CDR3 is TGCGCCAGCAGCTTGCGAGCAGGGGACCACTATGGCTACACCTTC. Translation gives CASSLRAGDHYGYTF. The chain carries TRBV5-1 and TRBJ1-2; D is perhaps TRBD1 (6 bases). V lost 1 base and J 3 bases, leaving 13 bases between the germline ends. The germline gives CDR1 SGHRS, CDR2 YFSETQ. This CDR3 spans 15 amino acids.

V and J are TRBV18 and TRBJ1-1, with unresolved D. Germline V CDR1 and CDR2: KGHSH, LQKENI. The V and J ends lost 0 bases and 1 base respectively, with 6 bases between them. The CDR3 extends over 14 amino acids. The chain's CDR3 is CASSPPVPNTEAFF. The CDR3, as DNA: TGTGCCAGCTCACCACCGGTCCCGAACACTGAAGCTTTCTTT.